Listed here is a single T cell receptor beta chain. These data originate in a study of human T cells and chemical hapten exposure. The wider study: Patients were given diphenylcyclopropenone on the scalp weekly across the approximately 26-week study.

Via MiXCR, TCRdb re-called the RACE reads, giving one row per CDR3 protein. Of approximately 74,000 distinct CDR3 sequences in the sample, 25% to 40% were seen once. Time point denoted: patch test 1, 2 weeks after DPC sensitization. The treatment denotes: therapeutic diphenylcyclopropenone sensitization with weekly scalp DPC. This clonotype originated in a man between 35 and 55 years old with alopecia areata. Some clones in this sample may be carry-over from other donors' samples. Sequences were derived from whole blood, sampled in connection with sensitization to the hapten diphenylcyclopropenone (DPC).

The CDR3 sequence: CASTGTGGGGYTF. CDR3 coding DNA: TGTGCCAGCACCGGGACAGGGGGAGGAGGCTACACCTTC. This sequence joins TRBV12-3 or TRBV12-4 and TRBJ1-2; 11 bases line up with TRBD1. The ends lost 7 bases at V and 8 bases at J; junction bases unmatched: 6. This CDR3 is 13 amino acids long.